Sequencing of this TCR beta chain was carried out in a study of CD8 T cells in Susac syndrome. Random hexamers served to reverse transcribe roughly 0.45 to 1 ug RNA. TCR beta CDR3 was amplified by immunoSEQ multiplex PCR. This amplification extended across 54 Vbeta and 13 Jbeta segments. TCRdb re-derived calls from the immunoSEQ multiplex PCR reads in MiXCR, one entry per CDR3 protein. The sample yields 100,000 to 150,000 distinct CDR3 sequences, around 96% seen once. TCR beta sequencing was performed on blood CD8+ and CD4+ T cells. The controls were healthy donors who were matched for age and sex. Germline V gives CDR1 SGHTS, CDR2 YDEGEE. CDR3 length: 15 residues. The trim removed 1 base at V and 2 bases at J, leaving 5 bases unmatched.

The specimen sequenced was CD4+ T cells from PBMCs. The chain is built from TRBV5-8 and TRBJ1-2; TRBD1 agrees at 7 bases. This receptor was obtained from a human donor in good health. The CDR3 here is CASSLRPGQNYGYTF. DNA of the CDR3: TGTGCCAGCAGCTTGAGACCGGGACAGAACTATGGCTACACCTTC. The full variable domain, rest sourced from reference TRBV5-8 and TRBJ1-2, is EAGVTQSPTHLIKTRGQQATLRCSPISGHTSVYWYQQALGLGLQFLLWYDEGEERNRGNFPPRFSGRQFPNYSSELNVNALELEDSALYLCASSLRPGQNYGYTFGSGTRLTVV.